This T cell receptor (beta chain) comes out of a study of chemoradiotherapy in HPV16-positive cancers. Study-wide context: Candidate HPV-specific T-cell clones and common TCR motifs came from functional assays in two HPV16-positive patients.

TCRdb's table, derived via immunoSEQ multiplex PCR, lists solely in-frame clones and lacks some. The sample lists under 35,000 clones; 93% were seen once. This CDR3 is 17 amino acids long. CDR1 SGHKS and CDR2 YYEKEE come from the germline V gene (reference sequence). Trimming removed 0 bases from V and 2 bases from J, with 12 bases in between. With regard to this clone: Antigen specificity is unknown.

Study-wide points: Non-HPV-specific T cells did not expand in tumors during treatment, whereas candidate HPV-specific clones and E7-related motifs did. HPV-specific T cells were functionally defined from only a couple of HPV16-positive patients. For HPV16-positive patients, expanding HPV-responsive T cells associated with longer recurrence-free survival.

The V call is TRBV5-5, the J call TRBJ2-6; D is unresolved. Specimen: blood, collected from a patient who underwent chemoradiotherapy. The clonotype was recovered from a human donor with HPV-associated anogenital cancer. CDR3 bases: TGTGCCAGCAGCTTGGATGGTGGGCCGGCTGGGGCCAACGTCCTGACTTTC. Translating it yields CASSLDGGPAGANVLTF. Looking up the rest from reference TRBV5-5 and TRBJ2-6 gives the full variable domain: DAGVTQSPTHLIKTRGQQVTLRCSPISGHKSVSWYQQVLGQGPQFIFQYYEKEERGRGNFPDRFSARQFPNYSSELNVNALLLGDSALYLCASSLDGGPAGANVLTFGAGSRLTVL.